This T cell receptor (beta chain) was sequenced in a study of spatial heterogeneity in lung cancer. About the study: The average appearance count of each unique TCR and UMI combination in raw reads was more than 9.5. Whole-study results and caveats: Follow-up blood showed ubiquitous expanded tumor TCRs less than blood at resection did.

Germline V CDR1 and CDR2: SQVTM, ANQGSEA. This CDR3 has 11 residues. Trimming shortened V by 5 bases and J by 4 bases, and 8 bases separated the two germline ends. TCRdb re-called the 5' RACE reads with MiXCR, one entry per CDR3 protein. The table includes 55,000 to 70,000 distinct CDR3 sequences, approximately 6% detected once. Time point indicated: sample taken at primary tumor resection. Unsorted whole RNA from tumor, nontumor lung or frozen PBMC underwent sequencing. Comments on this clonotype: Its antigen is unknown.

Sequencing was performed on PBMCs, taken at surgery. V gene TRBV29-1 combines with J gene TRBJ1-2; D is undetermined. This TCR was sampled from a female donor with early-stage non-small cell lung cancer. CDR3 sequence: CSVQRTYGYTF. In DNA, the CDR3 is TGCAGCGTTCAAAGAACCTATGGCTACACCTTC.